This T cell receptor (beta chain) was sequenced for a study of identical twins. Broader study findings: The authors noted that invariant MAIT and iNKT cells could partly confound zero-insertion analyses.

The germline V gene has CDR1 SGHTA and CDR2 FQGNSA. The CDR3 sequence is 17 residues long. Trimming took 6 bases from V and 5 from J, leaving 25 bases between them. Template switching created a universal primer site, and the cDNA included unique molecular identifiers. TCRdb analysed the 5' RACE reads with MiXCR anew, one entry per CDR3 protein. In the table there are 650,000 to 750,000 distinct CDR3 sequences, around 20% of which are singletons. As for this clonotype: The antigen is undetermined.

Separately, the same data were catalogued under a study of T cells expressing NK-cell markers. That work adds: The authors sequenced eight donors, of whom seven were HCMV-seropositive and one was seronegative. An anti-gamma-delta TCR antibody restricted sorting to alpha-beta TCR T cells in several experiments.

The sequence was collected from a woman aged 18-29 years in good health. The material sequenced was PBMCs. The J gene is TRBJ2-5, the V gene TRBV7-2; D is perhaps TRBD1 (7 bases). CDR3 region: CASSLSRGAGQIETQYF. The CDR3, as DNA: TGTGCCAGCAGTCTGAGCAGGGGGGCGGGGCAAATCGAGACCCAGTACTTC.